The source of this TCR beta chain is a study of blood T cell repertoires in COVID-19. In the study overall: COVID-19 samples, acute and convalescent, were from the United States, Italy and Spain. In each case, the material was cDNA or gDNA derived from T cells, B-cell-depleted T cells, or PBMCs.

Measured with immunoSEQ multiplex PCR; TCRdb has only the in-frame clones, and not every one. The sample shows about 120,000 clones, 79% of them seen only once. Germline CDR1 reads GTSNPN; CDR2 reads SVGIG (reference sequence). The CDR3 is made up of 15 amino acids. With 3 bases clipped from V and 3 bases from J, the junction kept 8 bases outside the gene matches. This sequence originates from a man aged 40-49 years with active or convalescent COVID-19. The rearrangement joins TRBV30 to TRBJ2-1; 7 nucleotides agree with TRBD2. Sequenced material: peripheral blood. The CDR3 sequence: CAWSPRLAVYNEQFF. The CDR3 coding sequence is TGTGCCTGGAGCCCCCGTCTAGCGGTCTACAATGAGCAGTTCTTC.